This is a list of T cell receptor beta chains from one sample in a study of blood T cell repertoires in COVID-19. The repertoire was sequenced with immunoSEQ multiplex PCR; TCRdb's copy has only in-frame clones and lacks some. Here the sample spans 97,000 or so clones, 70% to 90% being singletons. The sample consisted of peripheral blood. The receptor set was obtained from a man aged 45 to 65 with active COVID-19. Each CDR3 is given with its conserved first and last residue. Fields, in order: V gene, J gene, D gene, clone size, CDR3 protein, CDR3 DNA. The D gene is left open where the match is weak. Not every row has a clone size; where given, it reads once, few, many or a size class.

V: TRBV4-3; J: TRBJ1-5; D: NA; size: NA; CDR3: CASSQGSGGYSNQPQHF; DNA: TGCGCCAGCAGCCAAGGGTCGGGGGGCTATAGCAATCAGCCCCAGCATTTT
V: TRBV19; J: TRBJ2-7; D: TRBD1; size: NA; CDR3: CASSIDLYRGGEQYF; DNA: TGTGCCAGTAGTATAGATCTCTACAGGGGTGGCGAGCAGTACTTC
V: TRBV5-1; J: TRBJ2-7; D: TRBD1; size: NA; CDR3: CASRTTGASSYEQYF; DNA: TGCGCCAGCAGGACAACAGGGGCGAGCTCCTACGAGCAGTACTTC
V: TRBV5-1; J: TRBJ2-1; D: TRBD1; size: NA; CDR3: CASSLTPGGESRFF; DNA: TGCGCCAGCAGCTTGACACCAGGGGGTGAAAGTAGGTTCTTC
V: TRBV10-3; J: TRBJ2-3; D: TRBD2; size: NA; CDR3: CAISESASGGTGTQYF; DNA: TGTGCCATCAGTGAGTCGGCTAGCGGGGGGACCGGGACGCAGTATTTT
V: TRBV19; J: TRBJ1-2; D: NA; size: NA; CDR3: CASISGNSVYGYTF; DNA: TGTGCCAGTATATCGGGGAATTCGGTCTATGGCTACACCTTC
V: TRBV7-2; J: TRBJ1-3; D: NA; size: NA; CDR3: CASSLDSSGNTIYF; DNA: TGTGCCAGCAGCTTAGACAGCTCTGGAAACACCATATATTTT
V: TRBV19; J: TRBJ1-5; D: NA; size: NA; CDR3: CASSRVYIFNQPQHF; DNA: TGTGCCAGTAGTCGCGTCTATATTTTCAATCAGCCCCAGCATTTT
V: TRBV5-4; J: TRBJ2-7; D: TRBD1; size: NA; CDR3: CASRPGQGSYEQYF; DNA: TGTGCCAGCAGGCCGGGACAGGGCTCCTACGAGCAGTACTTC
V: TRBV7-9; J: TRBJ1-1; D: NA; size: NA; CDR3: CASRERGTEAFF; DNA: TGTGCCAGCAGGGAAAGGGGCACTGAAGCTTTCTTT
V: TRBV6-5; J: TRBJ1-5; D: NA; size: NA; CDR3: CASSYPQCQPQHF; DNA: TGTGCCAGCAGTTACCCCCAGTGTCAGCCCCAGCATTTT
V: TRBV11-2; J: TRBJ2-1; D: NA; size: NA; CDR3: CASSSPPFVYNEQFF; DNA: TGTGCCAGCAGCTCTCCCCCTTTCGTATACAATGAGCAGTTCTTC
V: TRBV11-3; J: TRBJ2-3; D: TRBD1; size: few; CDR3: CASSFRQGDTQYF; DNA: TGTGCCAGCAGCTTTCGACAGGGAGATACGCAGTATTTT